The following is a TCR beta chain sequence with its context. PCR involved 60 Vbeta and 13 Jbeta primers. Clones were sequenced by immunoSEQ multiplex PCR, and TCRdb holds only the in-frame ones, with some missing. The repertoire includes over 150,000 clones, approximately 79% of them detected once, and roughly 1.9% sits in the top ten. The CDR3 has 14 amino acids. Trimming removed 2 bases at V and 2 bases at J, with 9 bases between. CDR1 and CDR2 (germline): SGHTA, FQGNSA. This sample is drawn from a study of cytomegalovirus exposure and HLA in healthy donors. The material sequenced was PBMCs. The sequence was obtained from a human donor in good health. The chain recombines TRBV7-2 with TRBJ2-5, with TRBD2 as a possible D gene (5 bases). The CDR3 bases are TGTGCCAGCAGCTTAAGGCGGGCACAAGAGACCCAGTACTTC. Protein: CASSLRRAQETQYF.